The 14 T cell receptor beta chains below were found in one sample sequenced in a study of T cells in Graves' hyperthyroidism and ophthalmopathy (dated by TCRdb to the late 2010s). Receptors were amplified or captured by multiplex PCR. Sequenced using an Illumina HiSeq 2000. Amplification of TCR beta CDR3 regions was carried out from RNA transcripts. The first round of RT-PCR for the TCR CDR3 was performed with the HTBI primer set and the Qiagen OneStep RT-PCR kit. In-frame beta chains were kept once TCRdb had trimmed the public reads at Q25 with fastp and called clones with MiXCR. Records with the same CDR3 protein are collapsed into one entry carrying the most frequent genes and DNA. The table for this sample lists a few hundred thousand distinct CDR3 sequences; more than 15% of them were counted only once. The ten biggest clones cover approximately 7% of the sample. Sequenced material: blood. These receptor sequences come from a woman in her thirties with Graves' hyperthyroidism.

This clonotype was seen more than once but under ten times. This sequence joins TRBV27 and TRBJ1-4; D is unresolved. Germline V CDR1 and CDR2: MNHEY, SMNVEV (reference sequence). The ends were cut back, 6 bases at V and 7 bases at J, with 15 bases in the middle. The CDR3 loop spans 14 amino acids. In nucleotides, the CDR3 is TGTGCCAGCAGCAAAAATACGATGGGTGAAAAACTGTTTTTT. Its translation: CASSKNTMGEKLFF.

This clonotype was seen only a few times. The V gene is TRBV19, the J gene TRBJ1-1; D not certain. Trimming cost V 1 base and J 10 bases, with 13 bases left between them. This CDR3 is built from 13 residues. Germline V lookup: CDR1 LNHDA, CDR2 SQIVND (reference sequence). CDR3 in amino acids: CASSIVGNGRAFF. The CDR3 coding sequence is TGTGCCAGTAGTATAGTAGGGAACGGCCGAGCTTTCTTT.

To note about this clonotype: An end of the junction differs from the germline gene, which may be a read error. The chain uses TRBV28 and TRBJ2-7, with no clear D. The CDR3 spans 15 residues. CDR1 is MDHEN and CDR2 is SYDVKM in the germline V gene. CDR3 in DNA: TGTGCCAGCAGGCTCGGCGAAAGGTGGGCTACCGAGCGGTACTTC. Translation gives CASRLGERWATERYF.

At least ten counts were recorded for this clonotype. This chain joins TRBV28 and TRBJ2-5; 7 bases are a match to TRBD1. CDR1 and CDR2 from the germline V gene are MDHEN and SYDVKM. The junction had 11 bases not matched to a gene; V was cut back by 8 bases and J by 5 bases. This CDR3 has 14 amino acids. CDR3 in amino acids: CASLSAGGRETQYF. The DNA of the CDR3 is TGTGCCAGCCTCTCGGCAGGGGGTCGTGAGACCCAGTACTTC.

This clonotype appeared many times. CDR3 in amino acids: CASASGGIYEQYF. DNA of the CDR3: TGTGCCAGCGCTTCGGGGGGGATCTACGAGCAGTACTTC. This chain connects TRBV28 to TRBJ2-7; 8 bases match TRBD2. Germline V gene lookup returns CDR1 MDHEN and CDR2 SYDVKM. V gave up 8 bases and J gave up 3 bases; unmatched junction bases: 6. This CDR3 spans 13 amino acids.

The table lists this clonotype with a few counts. The chain has TRBV7-9 and TRBJ2-1, with D perhaps TRBD2 (6 bases). CDR3 length: 15 amino acids. Germline CDR1 is SEHNR and CDR2 is FQNEAQ (reference sequence). V shed 2 bases and J shed 2 bases, with 10 bases lying between them. CDR3 sequence: CASSLSKRAYNEQFF. CDR3 DNA sequence: TGTGCCAGCAGCTTAAGTAAGCGGGCCTACAATGAGCAGTTCTTC.

A few counts support this clonotype. The CDR3 DNA sequence: TGTGCCAGTAGTATATTGGGACAGGGCGGGAATGAGCAGTTCTTC. This encodes CASSILGQGGNEQFF. The J gene is TRBJ2-1, the V gene TRBV19, with 9 nucleotides matching TRBD1. V dropped 2 bases and J dropped 7; count of bases not matched to a gene: 6. CDR3 length: 15 amino acids. Germline values: CDR1 LNHDA, CDR2 SQIVND (reference sequence).

The V call is TRBV6-2 or TRBV6-3, the J call TRBJ2-1; 14 positions agree with TRBD2. The CDR3 loop spans 21 amino acids. The trim removed 2 bases at V and 9 bases at J, leaving 21 bases unmatched. Germline values: CDR1 MNHEY, CDR2 SVGEGT. CDR3 sequence reads: CASSYPAGTSGRAGPFGEQFF. The CDR3 coding sequence is TGTGCCAGCAGTTACCCGGCCGGGACTAGCGGGAGAGCCGGGCCATTCGGTGAGCAGTTCTTC.

The J gene is TRBJ2-1, the V gene TRBV20-1; possibly TRBD2 for D (6 bases). Trimming removed 6 bases from V and 10 bases from J, with 22 bases in between. The CDR3 sequence is 14 residues long. Germline-derived CDR1 and CDR2 are DFQATT and SNEGSKA (reference sequence). The CDR3 loop reads CSARVDRGTGEQFF. CDR3 DNA: TGCAGTGCAAGGGTGGACCGGGGGACTGGGGAGCAGTTCTTC.

There are many counts of this clonotype. The gene calls are TRBV7-3 and TRBJ1-2; 7 positions agree with TRBD1. Per germline, CDR1 SGHTA and CDR2 FQGTGA. V shed 2 bases, J shed 4 bases, and the junction held 7 bases outside the gene matches. The length of the CDR3 is 15 residues. This CDR3 is CASSLGPGQSYGYTF. CDR3 coding DNA: TGTGCCAGCAGCTTAGGGCCGGGACAGAGCTATGGCTACACCTTC.

The V gene is TRBV27, the J gene TRBJ2-7, with D unresolved. This CDR3 spans 15 amino acids. Germline V lookup: CDR1 MNHEY, CDR2 SMNVEV (reference sequence). Trimming stripped 0 bases from V and 3 bases from J, with 12 bases between. CDR3 sequence (DNA): TGTGCCAGCAGTTTATCGCCTGAGGCCCACTACGAGCAGTACTTC. It is translated as CASSLSPEAHYEQYF.

This rearrangement joins TRBV7-9 to TRBJ1-2; TRBD1 matches at 10 bases. CDR1 and CDR2 (germline): SEHNR, FQNEAQ (reference sequence). The CDR3 consists of 14 residues. V dropped 1 base and J dropped 8; count of bases not matched to a gene: 4. The CDR3 nucleotides read TGTGCCAGCAGCTTAGAGCGGACAGGGGGAGGCTACACCTTC. It is translated as CASSLERTGGGYTF.

This clonotype has at least ten counts. V and J are TRBV18 and TRBJ2-1, with D tentatively TRBD2 (5 bases). V lost 6 bases and J 8 bases, leaving 14 bases between the germline ends. The CDR3 length is 13 residues. Germline CDR1 and CDR2: KGHSH and LQKENI. CDR3 in DNA: TGTGCCAGCTCGAGGGATCAGCGCGATGAGCAGTTCTTC. This codes for CASSRDQRDEQFF.

V is TRBV7-3 and J is TRBJ2-7; TRBD2 matches 9 bases. This CDR3 has 15 amino acids. V lost 2 bases and J lost 2; bases outside the gene matches: 4. Germline V gives CDR1 SGHTA, CDR2 FQGTGA. The CDR3 region is CASSLQPSGTYEQYF. CDR3 coding DNA: TGTGCCAGCAGCTTACAGCCTAGCGGGACCTACGAGCAGTACTTC.